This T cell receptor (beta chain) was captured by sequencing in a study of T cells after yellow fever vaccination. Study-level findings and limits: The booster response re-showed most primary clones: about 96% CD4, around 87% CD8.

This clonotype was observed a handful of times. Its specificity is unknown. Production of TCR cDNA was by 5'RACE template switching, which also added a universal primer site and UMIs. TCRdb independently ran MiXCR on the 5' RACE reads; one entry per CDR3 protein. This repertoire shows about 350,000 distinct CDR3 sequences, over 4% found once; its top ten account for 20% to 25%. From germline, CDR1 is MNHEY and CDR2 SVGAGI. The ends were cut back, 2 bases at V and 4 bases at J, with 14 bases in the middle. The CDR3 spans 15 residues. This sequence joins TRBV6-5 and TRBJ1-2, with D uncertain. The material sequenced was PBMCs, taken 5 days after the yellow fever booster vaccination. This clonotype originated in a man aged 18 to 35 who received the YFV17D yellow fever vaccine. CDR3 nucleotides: TGTGCCAGCAGTTACACAGTCTCGGTGGGCTATGGCTACACCTTC. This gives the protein CASSYTVSVGYGYTF.